Presented here are 7 T cell receptor beta chains from one specimen sequenced in a study of blood T cells in healthy people across ages. Using a J-beta primer mix together with a sample-barcoded 5' primer, a second PCR was run for about 6 to 12 cycles. In TCRdb, the 5' RACE reads were re-called with MiXCR into one record per CDR3 protein. The sample includes about 1.5 million distinct CDR3 sequences, roughly 40% of them seen just once. The source material was blood. These receptors all stem from a young woman in good health.

The V call is TRBV7-9, the J call TRBJ1-2; 8 bases match TRBD1. This CDR3 contains 16 residues. CDR1 and CDR2 from the germline V gene are SEHNR and FQNEAQ (reference sequence). Germline trimming cut 4 bases from V and 6 bases from J; bases unmatched to any gene: 13. For the CDR3, the DNA is TGTGCCAGCAGCTCTGGTGACAGGGGCCTAAAGGATGGCTACACCTTC. This gives the protein CASSSGDRGLKDGYTF.

The rearrangement links TRBV30 to TRBJ2-1, with unresolved D. CDR1 is GTSNPN, CDR2 SVGIG, per germline (reference sequence). The CDR3 runs 12 residues. V was shortened by 3 bases and J by 7 bases, with 10 bases between the two germline ends. DNA of the CDR3: TGTGCCTGGAGCCAAGTGCGGAATGAGCAGTTCTTC. Its protein is CAWSQVRNEQFF.

This clonotype was seen a few times. The chain is built from TRBV4-1 and TRBJ1-4; D is perhaps TRBD1 (5 bases). Germline CDR1 is MGHRA and CDR2 is YSYEKL. The V end was cut by 0 bases, the J end by 7 bases, with 15 bases between. The CDR3 consists of 16 residues. Here the CDR3 DNA reads TGCGCCAGCAGCCAAGAGGGGCTCTCGGCGAGTGAAAAACTGTTTTTT. This translates into CASSQEGLSASEKLFF.

This clonotype was observed a handful of times. The rearrangement uses TRBV9 and TRBJ1-1; TRBD1 might be the D (6 bases). Trimming stripped 3 bases from V and 2 bases from J, with 17 bases between. CDR1 SGDLS and CDR2 YYNGEE come from the germline V gene. This CDR3 spans 16 amino acids. CDR3 nucleotide sequence: TGTGCCAGCAGCGGGGGGACCGGGACACCCAACACTGAAGCTTTCTTT. Its translation: CASSGGTGTPNTEAFF.

The sample holds a few counts of this clonotype. V usage is TRBV4-2 and J usage is TRBJ2-1; either TRBD1 or TRBD2 may fit D (5 bases each). The V gene lost 0 bases and the J gene lost 3 bases, with 6 bases spanning the gap. The CDR3 sequence is 14 residues long. The germline V gene has CDR1 LGHNA and CDR2 YNFKEQ. The CDR3 loop is CASSQEGDYNEQFF. For the CDR3, the DNA is TGTGCCAGCAGCCAAGAGGGGGACTACAATGAGCAGTTCTTC.

The genes are TRBV10-3 and TRBJ2-7, with 9 bases matching TRBD2. Germline trimming cut 2 bases from V and 1 base from J; bases unmatched to any gene: 3. Germline-derived CDR1 and CDR2 are ENHRY and SYGVKD. The CDR3 contains 15 residues. CDR3 sequence (DNA): TGTGCCATCAGTGAGGAGGGACTAGCTTCCTACGAGCAGTACTTC. This sequence encodes CAISEEGLASYEQYF.

V usage is TRBV4-1 and J usage is TRBJ2-7, with D maybe TRBD2 (6 bases). CDR3 length: 15 amino acids. The V gene's germline CDR1 is MGHRA and CDR2 YSYEKL. The V and J ends lost 0 bases and 4 bases respectively, with 13 bases between them. The CDR3, as DNA: TGCGCCAGCAGCCAAGATCGGAGTCGGGGGTACGAGCAGTACTTC. This encodes CASSQDRSRGYEQYF.